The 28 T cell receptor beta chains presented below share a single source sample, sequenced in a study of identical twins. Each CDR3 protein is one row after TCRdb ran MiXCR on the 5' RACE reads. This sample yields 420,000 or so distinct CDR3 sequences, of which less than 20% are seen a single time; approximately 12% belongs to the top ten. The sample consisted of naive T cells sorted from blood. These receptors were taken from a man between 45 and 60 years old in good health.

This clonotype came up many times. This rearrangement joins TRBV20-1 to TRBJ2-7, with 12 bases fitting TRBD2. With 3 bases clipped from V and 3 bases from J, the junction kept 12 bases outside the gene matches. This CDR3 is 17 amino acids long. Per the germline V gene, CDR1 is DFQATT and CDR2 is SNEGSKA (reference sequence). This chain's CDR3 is CSARDTSGRRTDYEQYF. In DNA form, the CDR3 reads TGCAGTGCTAGGGATACTAGCGGGAGGCGAACTGACTACGAGCAGTACTTC.

This CDR3 reads CASGPMGSSFNEQFF. As DNA, the CDR3 is TGCGCCAGCGGCCCCATGGGGTCGTCGTTCAATGAGCAGTTCTTC. The rearrangement joins TRBV5-1 to TRBJ2-1; no clear D. Germline assignment: CDR1 SGHRS and CDR2 YFSETQ. CDR3 length equals 15 residues. With 7 bases removed from V and 6 bases from J, the gap between germline ends came to 20 bases.

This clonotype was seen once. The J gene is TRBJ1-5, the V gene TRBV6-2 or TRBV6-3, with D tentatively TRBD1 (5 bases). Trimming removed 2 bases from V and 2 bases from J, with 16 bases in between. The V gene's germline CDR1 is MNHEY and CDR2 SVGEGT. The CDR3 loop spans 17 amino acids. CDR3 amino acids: CASSYVGMGQRNQPQHF. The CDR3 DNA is TGTGCCAGCAGTTACGTCGGGATGGGGCAGCGCAATCAGCCCCAGCATTTT.

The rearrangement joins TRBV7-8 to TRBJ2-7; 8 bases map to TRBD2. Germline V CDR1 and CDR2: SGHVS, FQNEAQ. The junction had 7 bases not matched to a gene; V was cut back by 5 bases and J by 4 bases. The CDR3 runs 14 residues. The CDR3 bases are TGTGCCAGCAGCCGGGGGGGCGGGAAATACGAGCAGTACTTC. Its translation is CASSRGGGKYEQYF.

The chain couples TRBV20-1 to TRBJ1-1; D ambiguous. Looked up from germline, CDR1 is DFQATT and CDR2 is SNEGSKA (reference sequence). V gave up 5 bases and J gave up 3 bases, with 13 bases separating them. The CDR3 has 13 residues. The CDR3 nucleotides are TGCAGTGCTCGCCAGAGAGGGTACACTGAAGCTTTCTTT. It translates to CSARQRGYTEAFF.

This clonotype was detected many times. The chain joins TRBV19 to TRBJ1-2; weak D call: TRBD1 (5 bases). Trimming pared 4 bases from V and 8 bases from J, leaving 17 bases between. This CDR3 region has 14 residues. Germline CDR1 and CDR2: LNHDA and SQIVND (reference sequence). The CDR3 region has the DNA TGTGCCAGTAGTAGCGCGGGACGTGCTTGGGGCTACACCTTC. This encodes CASSSAGRAWGYTF.

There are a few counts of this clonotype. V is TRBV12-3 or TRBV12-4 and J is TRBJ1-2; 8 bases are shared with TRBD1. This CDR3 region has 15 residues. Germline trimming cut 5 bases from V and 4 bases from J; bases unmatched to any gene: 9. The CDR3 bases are TGTGCCAGCAGTGGCCGGGACAGGCTATTCTATGGCTACACCTTC. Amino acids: CASSGRDRLFYGYTF.

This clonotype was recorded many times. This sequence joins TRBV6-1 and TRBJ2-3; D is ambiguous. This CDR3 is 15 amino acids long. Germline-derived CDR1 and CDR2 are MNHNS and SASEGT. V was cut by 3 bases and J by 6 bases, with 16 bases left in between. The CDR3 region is CASSDDLGSKDTQYF. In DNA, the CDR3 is TGTGCCAGCAGTGACGACCTTGGAAGCAAGGATACGCAGTATTTT.

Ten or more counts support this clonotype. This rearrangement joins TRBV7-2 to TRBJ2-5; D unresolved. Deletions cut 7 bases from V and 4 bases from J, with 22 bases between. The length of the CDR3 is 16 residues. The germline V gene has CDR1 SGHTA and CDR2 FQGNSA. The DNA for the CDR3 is TGTGCCAGCAACACACGACCGTGGAGCCCGGGAGAGACCCAGTACTTC. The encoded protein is CASNTRPWSPGETQYF. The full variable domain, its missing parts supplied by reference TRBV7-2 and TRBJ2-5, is GAGVSQSPSNKVTEKGKDVELRCDPISGHTALYWYRQSLGQGLEFLIYFQGNSAPDKSGLPSDRFSAERTGGSVSTLTIQRTQQEDSAVYLCASNTRPWSPGETQYFGPGTRLLVL.

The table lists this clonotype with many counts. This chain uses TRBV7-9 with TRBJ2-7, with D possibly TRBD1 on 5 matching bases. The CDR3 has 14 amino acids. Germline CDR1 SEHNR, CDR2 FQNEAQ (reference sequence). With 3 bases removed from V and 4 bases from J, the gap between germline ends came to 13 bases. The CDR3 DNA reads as TGTGCCAGCAGCTTTGGGGCACCGCGGTACGAGCAGTACTTC. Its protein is CASSFGAPRYEQYF.

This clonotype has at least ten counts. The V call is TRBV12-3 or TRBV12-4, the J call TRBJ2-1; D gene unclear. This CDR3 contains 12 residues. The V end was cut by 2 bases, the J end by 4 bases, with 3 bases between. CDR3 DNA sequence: TGTGCCAGCAGTTTATTGTACAATGAGCAGTTCTTC. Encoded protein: CASSLLYNEQFF.

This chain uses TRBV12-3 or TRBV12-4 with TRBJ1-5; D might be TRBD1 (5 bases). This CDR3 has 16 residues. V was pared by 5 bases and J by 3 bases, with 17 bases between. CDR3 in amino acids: CASSPPRGVYNQPQHF. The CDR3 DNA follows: TGTGCCAGCAGTCCCCCCCGGGGGGTTTACAATCAGCCCCAGCATTTT.

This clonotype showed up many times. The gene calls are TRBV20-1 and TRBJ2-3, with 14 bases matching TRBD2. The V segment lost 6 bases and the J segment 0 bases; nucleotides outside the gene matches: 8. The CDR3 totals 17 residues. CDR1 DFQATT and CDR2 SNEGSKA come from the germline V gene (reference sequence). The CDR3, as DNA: TGCAGTGCGAGGACTAGCGGGGGGTCCGGGAGCACAGATACGCAGTATTTT. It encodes CSARTSGGSGSTDTQYF.

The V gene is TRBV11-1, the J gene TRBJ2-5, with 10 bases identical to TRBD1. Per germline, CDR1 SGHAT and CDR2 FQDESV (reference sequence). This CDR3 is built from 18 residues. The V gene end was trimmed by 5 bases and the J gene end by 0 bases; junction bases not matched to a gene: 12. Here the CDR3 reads CASSGPGTGVEYQETQYF. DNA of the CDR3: TGTGCCAGCAGCGGTCCCGGGACAGGGGTCGAGTACCAAGAGACCCAGTACTTC.

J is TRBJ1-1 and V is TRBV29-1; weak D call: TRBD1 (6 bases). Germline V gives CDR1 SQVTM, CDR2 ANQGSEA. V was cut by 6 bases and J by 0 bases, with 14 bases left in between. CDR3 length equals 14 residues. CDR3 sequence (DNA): TGCAGCGTCAACGGACAGAGGATGAACACTGAAGCTTTCTTT. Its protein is CSVNGQRMNTEAFF.

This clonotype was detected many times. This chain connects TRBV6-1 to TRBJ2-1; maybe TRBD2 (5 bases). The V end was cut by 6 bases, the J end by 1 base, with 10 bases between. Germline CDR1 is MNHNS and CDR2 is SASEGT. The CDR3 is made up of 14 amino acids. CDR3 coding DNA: TGTGCCAGCAGGGGAGCTGGGTCCTACAATGAGCAGTTCTTC. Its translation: CASRGAGSYNEQFF.

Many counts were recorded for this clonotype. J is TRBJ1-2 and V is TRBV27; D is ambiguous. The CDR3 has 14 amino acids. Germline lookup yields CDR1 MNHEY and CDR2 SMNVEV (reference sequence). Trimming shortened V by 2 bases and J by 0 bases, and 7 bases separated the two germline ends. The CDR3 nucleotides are TGTGCCAGCAGTTTAAGCGCAGCTAACTATGGCTACACCTTC. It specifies CASSLSAANYGYTF.

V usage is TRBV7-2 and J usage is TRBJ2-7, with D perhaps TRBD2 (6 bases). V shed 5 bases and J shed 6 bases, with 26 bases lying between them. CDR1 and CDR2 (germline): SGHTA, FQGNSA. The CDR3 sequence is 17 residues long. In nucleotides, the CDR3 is TGTGCCAGCAGCCCGAGCTTATGGCGAGGGAGGATGAGCGAGCAGTACTTC. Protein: CASSPSLWRGRMSEQYF.

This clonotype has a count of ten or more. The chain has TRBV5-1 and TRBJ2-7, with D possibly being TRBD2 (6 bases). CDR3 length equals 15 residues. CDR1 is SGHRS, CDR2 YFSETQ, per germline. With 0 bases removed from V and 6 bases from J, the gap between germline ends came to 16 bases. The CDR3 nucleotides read TGCGCCAGCAGCTTGGGGACCCGAGGCGGGGCCGAGCAGTACTTC. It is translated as CASSLGTRGGAEQYF.

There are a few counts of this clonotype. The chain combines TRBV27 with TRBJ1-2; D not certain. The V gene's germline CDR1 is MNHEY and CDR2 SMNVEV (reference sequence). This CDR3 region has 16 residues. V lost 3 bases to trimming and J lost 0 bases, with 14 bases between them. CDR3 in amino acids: CASSFLRTGTNYGYTF. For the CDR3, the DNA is TGTGCCAGCAGTTTTTTGAGGACTGGAACTAACTATGGCTACACCTTC.

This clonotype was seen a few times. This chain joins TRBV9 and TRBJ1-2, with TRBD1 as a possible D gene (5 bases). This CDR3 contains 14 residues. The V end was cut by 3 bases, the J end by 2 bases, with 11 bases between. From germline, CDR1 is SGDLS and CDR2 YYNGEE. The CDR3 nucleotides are TGTGCCAGCAGCGGTTTCGGGGCAAACTATGGCTACACCTTC. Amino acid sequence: CASSGFGANYGYTF.

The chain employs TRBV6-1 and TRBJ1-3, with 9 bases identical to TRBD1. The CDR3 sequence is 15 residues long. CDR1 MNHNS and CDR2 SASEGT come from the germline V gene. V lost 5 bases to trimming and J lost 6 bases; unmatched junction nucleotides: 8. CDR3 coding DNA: TGTGCCAGCAGTCCGCTACAGGGGGCCGCAAACACCATATATTTT. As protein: CASSPLQGAANTIYF.

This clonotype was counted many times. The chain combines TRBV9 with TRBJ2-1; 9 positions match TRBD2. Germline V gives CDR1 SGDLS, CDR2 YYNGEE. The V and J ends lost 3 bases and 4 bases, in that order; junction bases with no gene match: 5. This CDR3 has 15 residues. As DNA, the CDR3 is TGTGCCAGCAGCGACTTGAGCGGGGGGTACAATGAGCAGTTCTTC. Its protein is CASSDLSGGYNEQFF.

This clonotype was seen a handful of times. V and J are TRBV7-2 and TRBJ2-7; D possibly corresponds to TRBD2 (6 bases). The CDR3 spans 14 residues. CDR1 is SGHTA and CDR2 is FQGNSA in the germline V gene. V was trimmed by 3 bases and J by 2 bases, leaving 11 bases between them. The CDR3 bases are TGTGCCAGCAGCTTGACTAGAGTCCCCTACGAGCAGTACTTC. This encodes CASSLTRVPYEQYF.

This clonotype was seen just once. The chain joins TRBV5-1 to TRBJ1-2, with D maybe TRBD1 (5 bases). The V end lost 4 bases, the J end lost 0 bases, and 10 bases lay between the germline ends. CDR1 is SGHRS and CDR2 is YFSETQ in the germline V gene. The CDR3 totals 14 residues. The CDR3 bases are TGCGCCAGCAGCCGGGGGGAGCCTAACTATGGCTACACCTTC. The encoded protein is CASSRGEPNYGYTF.

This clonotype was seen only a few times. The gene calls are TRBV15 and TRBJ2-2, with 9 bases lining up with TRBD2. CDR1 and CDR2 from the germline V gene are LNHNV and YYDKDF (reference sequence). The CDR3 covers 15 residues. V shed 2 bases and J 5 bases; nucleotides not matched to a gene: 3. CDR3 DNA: TGTGCCACCAGCAGATCGGGACTAGCTACCGGGGAGCTGTTTTTT. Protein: CATSRSGLATGELFF.

CDR3 DNA: TGTGCCAGCAGGTTAACGAGACAGGGGAATGGAGAGACCCAGTACTTC. Amino acids: CASRLTRQGNGETQYF. The chain uses TRBV28 and TRBJ2-5, with 8 bases that match TRBD1. CDR1 MDHEN and CDR2 SYDVKM come from the germline V gene. This CDR3 contains 16 residues. V trimming: 6 bases; J trimming: 4 bases; junction bases outside the gene matches: 13.

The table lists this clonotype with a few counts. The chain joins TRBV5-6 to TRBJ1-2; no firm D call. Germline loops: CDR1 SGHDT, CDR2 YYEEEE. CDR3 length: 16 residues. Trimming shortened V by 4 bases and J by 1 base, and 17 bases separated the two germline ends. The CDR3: CASSADLRSNNYGYTF. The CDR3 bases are TGTGCCAGCAGCGCGGACCTACGCTCCAATAACTATGGCTACACCTTC.